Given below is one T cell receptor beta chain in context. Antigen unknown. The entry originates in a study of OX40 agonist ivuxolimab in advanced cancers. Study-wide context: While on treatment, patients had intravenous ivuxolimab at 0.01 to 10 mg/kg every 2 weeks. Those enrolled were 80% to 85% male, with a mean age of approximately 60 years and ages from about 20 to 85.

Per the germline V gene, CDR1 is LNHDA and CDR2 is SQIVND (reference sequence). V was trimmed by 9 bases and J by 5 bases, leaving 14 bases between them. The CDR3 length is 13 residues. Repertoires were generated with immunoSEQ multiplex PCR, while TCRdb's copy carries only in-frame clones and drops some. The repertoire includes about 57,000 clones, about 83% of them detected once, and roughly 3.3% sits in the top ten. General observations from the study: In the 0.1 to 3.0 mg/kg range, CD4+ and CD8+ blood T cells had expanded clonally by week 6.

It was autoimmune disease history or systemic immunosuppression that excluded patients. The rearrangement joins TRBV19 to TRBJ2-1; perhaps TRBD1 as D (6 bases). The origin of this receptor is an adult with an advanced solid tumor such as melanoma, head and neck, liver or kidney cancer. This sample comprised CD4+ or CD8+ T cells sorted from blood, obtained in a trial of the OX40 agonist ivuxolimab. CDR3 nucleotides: TGTGCCAGCCGCAGGGGTTTAGACAATGAGCAGTTCTTC. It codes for CASRRGLDNEQFF.